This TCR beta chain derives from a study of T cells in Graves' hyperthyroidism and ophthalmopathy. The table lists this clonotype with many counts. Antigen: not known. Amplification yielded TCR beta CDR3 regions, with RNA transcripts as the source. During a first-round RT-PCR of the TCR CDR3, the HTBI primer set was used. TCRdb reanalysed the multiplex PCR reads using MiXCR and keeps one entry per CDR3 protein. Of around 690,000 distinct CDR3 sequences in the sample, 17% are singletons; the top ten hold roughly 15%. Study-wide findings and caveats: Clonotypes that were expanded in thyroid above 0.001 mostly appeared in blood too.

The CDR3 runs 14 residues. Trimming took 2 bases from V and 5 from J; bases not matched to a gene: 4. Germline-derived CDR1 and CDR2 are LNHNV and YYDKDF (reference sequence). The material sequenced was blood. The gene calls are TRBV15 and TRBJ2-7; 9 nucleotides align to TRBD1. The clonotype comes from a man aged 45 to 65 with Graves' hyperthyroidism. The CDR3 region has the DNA TGTGCCACCAGCAGATACGGGACAGGGAACGAGCAGTACTTC. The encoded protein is CATSRYGTGNEQYF.